These T cell receptor beta chains were read from a single sample in a study of cytomegalovirus exposure and HLA in healthy donors. Assay used: immunoSEQ multiplex PCR; TCRdb lists only in-frame clones, some missing. The repertoire holds approximately 30,000 clones, with 65% to 75% as singletons. Source material: PBMCs. These receptor sequences come from a man between 50 and 59 years old in good health and CMV-seropositive. CDR3s leave out the opening cysteine and the closing phenylalanine or tryptophan. The order of the fields is CDR3 protein, J gene, clone size, V gene. Some rows mark clone size as missing; the rest say once, few, many or name a class of expanded clone.

ASRPSGQRGTQY | TRBJ2-3 | NA | TRBV7-6
ASREQGPEAF | TRBJ1-1 | NA | TRBV2
AWRVDRDYGYT | TRBJ1-2 | NA | TRBV30
ASSRSGGGTGELF | TRBJ2-2 | NA | TRBV6-5
ASSSDWYSNQPQH | TRBJ1-5 | NA | TRBV6-5
SVEEAGDNTDTQY | TRBJ2-3 | NA | TRBV29-1
ASSLGLQDTQY | TRBJ2-3 | NA | TRBV5-4
ASSSPGTGYHNEQF | TRBJ2-1 | NA | TRBV7-2
ASSQGTGYAGELF | TRBJ2-2 | NA | TRBV4-3
ASSESHPSSGANVLT | TRBJ2-6 | medium-sized | TRBV2
SVAGTPSSYNEQF | TRBJ2-1 | NA | TRBV29-1
ASSYGGSLSNEQF | TRBJ2-1 | NA | TRBV6-5
ASSFRQGADEQY | TRBJ2-7 | NA | TRBV7-9
ASSVQVQETQY | TRBJ2-5 | NA | TRBV6-1
ARSYRVGNQPQH | TRBJ1-5 | NA | TRBV5-3
ASSVGTGNEQF | TRBJ2-1 | few | TRBV6-4
ASSQDGGALDGYT | TRBJ1-2 | NA | TRBV4-2
ASSPRGTNTEAF | TRBJ1-1 | few | TRBV7-2
ATSISSNEQF | TRBJ2-1 | NA | TRBV15
ASTEGGGAGETQY | TRBJ2-5 | NA | TRBV6-1
DWNREGNQPQH | TRBJ1-5 | NA | TRBV30
ASRSLAGVGNEQF | TRBJ2-1 | NA | TRBV7-2